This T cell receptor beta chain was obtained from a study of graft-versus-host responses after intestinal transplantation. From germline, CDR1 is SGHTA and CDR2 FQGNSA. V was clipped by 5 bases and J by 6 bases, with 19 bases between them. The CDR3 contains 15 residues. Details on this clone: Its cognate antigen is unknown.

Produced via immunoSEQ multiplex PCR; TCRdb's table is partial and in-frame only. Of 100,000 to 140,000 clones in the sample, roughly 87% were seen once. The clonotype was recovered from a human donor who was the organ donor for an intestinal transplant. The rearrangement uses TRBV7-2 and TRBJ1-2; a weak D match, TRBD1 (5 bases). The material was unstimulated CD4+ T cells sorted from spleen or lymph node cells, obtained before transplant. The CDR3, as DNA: TGTGCCAGCAGCCCACAATCGGGTAGGGGAAATGGCTACACCTTC. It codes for CASSPQSGRGNGYTF. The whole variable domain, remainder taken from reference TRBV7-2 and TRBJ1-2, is GAGVSQSPSNKVTEKGKDVELRCDPISGHTALYWYRQSLGQGLEFLIYFQGNSAPDKSGLPSDRFSAERTGGSVSTLTIQRTQQEDSAVYLCASSPQSGRGNGYTFGSGTRLTVV.